This T cell receptor beta chain is drawn from a study of T cells in Graves' hyperthyroidism and ophthalmopathy. On this clonotype: With a much larger clone just one base away, this may be a read error.

Thyroid ultrasound and orbital computed tomography, with clinical symptoms and serum thyroxine and TRAb, informed diagnoses. TCR beta CDR3 region amplification was performed from RNA transcripts. During a first-round RT-PCR of the TCR CDR3, the HTBI primer set was used. TCRdb passed the multiplex PCR reads through MiXCR, listing each CDR3 protein once. This table holds 700,000 or so distinct CDR3 sequences, roughly 15% found once. This CDR3 is built from 15 residues. In germline, CDR1 is SGHAT, CDR2 FQDESV (reference sequence). This TCR was sampled from a man between 18 and 35 years old with Graves' hyperthyroidism. The chain uses TRBV11-1 and TRBJ2-5; weak D call: TRBD1 (5 bases). Material for sequencing was blood. The CDR3 nucleotides read TGTGCCAGCAGCTTAGTCCTAACAGGCCAAGGGACCCAGTACTTC. Its protein product is CASSLVLTGQGTQYF.